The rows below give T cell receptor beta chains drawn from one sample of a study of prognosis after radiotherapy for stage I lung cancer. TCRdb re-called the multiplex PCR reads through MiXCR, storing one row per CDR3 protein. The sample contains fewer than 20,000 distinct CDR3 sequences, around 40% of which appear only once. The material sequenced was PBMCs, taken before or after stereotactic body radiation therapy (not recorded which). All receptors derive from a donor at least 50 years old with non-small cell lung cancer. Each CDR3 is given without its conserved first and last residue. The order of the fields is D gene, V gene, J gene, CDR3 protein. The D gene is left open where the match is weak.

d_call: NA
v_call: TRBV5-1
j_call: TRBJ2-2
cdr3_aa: ASSRGNEGTGELF

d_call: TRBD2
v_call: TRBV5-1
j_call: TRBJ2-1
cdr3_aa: ASSLRTSGGIGYNEQF

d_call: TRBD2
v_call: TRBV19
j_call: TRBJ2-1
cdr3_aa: ASTKASGGSSYNEQF

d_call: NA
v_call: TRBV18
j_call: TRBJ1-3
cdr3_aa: ASSPPPTYSGNTIY

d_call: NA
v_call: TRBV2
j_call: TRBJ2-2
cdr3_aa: ASSLEYTGELF

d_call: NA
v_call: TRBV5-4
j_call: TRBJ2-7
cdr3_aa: ASSFQDGEQY

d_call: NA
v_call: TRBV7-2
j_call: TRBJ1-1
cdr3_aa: ASSLGGAGGAF

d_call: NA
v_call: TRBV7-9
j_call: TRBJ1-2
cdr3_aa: ASSLDSYGYT

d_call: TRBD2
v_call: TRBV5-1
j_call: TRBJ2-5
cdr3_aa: ASSRMTGGETQY

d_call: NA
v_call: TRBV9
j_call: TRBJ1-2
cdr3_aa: ASSEGGVGYT

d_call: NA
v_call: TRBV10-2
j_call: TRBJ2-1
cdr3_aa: ASRTTGGPSYNEQF

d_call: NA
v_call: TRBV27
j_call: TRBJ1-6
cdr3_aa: ASSSAMGNSPLH

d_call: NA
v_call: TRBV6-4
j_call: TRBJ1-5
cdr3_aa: ASSPGRRGGQPQH

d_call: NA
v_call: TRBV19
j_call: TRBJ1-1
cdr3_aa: ASSSAARSLLNTEAF

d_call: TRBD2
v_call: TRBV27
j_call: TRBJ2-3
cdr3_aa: ASSRSGRDTQY

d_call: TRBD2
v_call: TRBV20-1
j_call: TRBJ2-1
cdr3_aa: SAPRLAGGPNEQF